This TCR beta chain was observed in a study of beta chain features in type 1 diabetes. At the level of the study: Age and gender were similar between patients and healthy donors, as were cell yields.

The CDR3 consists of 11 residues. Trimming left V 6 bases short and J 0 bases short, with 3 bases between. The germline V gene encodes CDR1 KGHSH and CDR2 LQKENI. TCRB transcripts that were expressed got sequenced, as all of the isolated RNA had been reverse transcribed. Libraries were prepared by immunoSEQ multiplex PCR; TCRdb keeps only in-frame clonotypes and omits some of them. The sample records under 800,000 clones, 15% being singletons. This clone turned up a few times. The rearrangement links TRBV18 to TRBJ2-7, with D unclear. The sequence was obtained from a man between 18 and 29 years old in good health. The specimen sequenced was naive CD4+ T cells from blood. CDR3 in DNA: TGTGCCAGCTCCGTCTCCTACGAGCAGTACTTC. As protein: CASSVSYEQYF.